This T cell receptor (beta chain) stems from a study of OX40 agonist ivuxolimab in advanced cancers. The ends lost 2 bases at V and 3 bases at J; junction bases unmatched: 7. The length of the CDR3 is 16 residues. Germline V CDR1 and CDR2: SNHLY, FYNNEI. The assay was immunoSEQ multiplex PCR, and TCRdb's table has in-frame clones only and misses some. The repertoire holds over 150,000 clones, with 94% as singletons. Peripheral blood came from all dose cohorts at three timepoints. Sequenced here: CD4+ or CD8+ T cells sorted from blood, sampled in a trial of the OX40 agonist ivuxolimab. The TCR comes from an adult with an advanced solid tumor such as melanoma, head and neck, liver or kidney cancer. The chain is built from TRBV2 and TRBJ1-2, with 9 bases fitting TRBD1. CDR3: CASSEMGQGLDYGYTF. CDR3 sequence (DNA): TGTGCCAGCAGTGAAATGGGACAGGGTCTGGACTATGGCTACACCTTC.